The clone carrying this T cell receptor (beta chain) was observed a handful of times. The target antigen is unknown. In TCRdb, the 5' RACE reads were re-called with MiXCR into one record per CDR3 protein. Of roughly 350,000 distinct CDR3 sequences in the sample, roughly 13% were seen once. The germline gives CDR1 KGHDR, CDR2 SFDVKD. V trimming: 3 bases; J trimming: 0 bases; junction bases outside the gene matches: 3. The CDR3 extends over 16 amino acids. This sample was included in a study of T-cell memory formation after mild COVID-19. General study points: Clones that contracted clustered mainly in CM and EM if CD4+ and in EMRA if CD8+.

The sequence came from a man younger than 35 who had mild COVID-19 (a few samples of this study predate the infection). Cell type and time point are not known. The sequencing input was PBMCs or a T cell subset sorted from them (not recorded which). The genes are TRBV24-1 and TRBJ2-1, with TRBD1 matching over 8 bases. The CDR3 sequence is CATSDPTGGSYNEQFF. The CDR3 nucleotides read TGTGCCACCAGTGATCCTACAGGGGGCTCCTACAATGAGCAGTTCTTC.